This T cell receptor (beta chain) was recovered during a study of OX40 agonist ivuxolimab in advanced cancers. Generated by immunoSEQ multiplex PCR, the TCRdb table keeps only in-frame clones and is missing some. The table has tens of thousands of clones, over 80% seen once. Germline V CDR1 and CDR2: MNHEY, SMNVEV (reference sequence). This CDR3 is built from 13 residues. Trimming stripped 4 bases from V and 2 bases from J, with 9 bases between. This rearrangement joins TRBV27 to TRBJ2-7; D might be TRBD1 or TRBD2, each matching 5 bases. The receptor was derived from an adult with an advanced solid tumor such as melanoma, head and neck, liver or kidney cancer. The specimen was CD4+ or CD8+ T cells sorted from blood, collected in a trial of the OX40 agonist ivuxolimab. CDR3 residues: CASSWGPTYEQYF. CDR3 DNA sequence: TGTGCCAGCAGTTGGGGACCTACCTACGAGCAGTACTTC.